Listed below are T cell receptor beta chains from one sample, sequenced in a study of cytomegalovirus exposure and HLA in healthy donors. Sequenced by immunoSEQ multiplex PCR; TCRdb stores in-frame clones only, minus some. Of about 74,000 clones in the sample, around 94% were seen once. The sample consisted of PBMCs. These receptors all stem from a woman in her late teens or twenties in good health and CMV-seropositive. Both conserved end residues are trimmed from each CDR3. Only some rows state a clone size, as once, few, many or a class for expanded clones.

CDR3: ASSYPNTDTQY
V: TRBV6-5
J: TRBJ2-3
size: .

CDR3: ASSSQGNQPQH
V: TRBV7-6
J: TRBJ1-5
size: .

CDR3: ASSTQARNEQF
V: TRBV6-5
J: TRBJ2-1
size: once

CDR3: ASSLDPTGVLLEAF
V: TRBV5-1
J: TRBJ1-1
size: .

CDR3: ASTLAPVDNEQF
V: TRBV7-9
J: TRBJ2-1
size: .

CDR3: ASSLGAGSNEKLF
V: TRBV7-9
J: TRBJ1-4
size: .

CDR3: ASSMGEGDTEAF
V: TRBV19
J: TRBJ1-1
size: .

CDR3: ASSPSRTIDYT
V: TRBV5-4
J: TRBJ1-2
size: .

CDR3: AGSQGAISTEAF
V: TRBV30
J: TRBJ1-1
size: once

CDR3: ASSLSSEQY
V: TRBV5-4
J: TRBJ2-7
size: few

CDR3: AWSVPRTGSPYEQY
V: TRBV30
J: TRBJ2-7
size: .

CDR3: ASSLGWAGAF
V: TRBV5-6
J: TRBJ1-1
size: .

CDR3: ASRASGIYEQY
V: TRBV6-1
J: TRBJ2-7
size: few

CDR3: AWRIWTSGQNTGELF
V: TRBV30
J: TRBJ2-2
size: .